This is a list of T cell receptor beta chains from one sample in a study of shared clonotypes between healthy human individuals. The table came from immunoSEQ multiplex PCR; TCRdb's copy has only in-frame clones and leaves some out. Altogether 800,000 to 1,200,000 clones are present, about 84% being singletons, with the ten largest covering 0.4% to 0.55%. Specimen: memory CD4+ T cells from PBMCs. Receptor source: a man aged 18 to 29 in good health. Some clones in this sample may be carry-over from other donors' samples. The CDR3 runs from the conserved cysteine through the conserved F or W. Each record gives: J gene, V gene, clone size, D gene, CDR3 length, CDR3 protein, CDR3 DNA. The D gene is left open where the match is weak. Rows may omit the clone size; those that give it use once, few, many or a size class.

TRBJ2-2 | TRBV5-6 | many | . | 15 | CASSLSPANTGELFF | TGTGCCAGCAGCTTGAGTCCAGCGAACACCGGGGAGCTGTTTTTT
TRBJ2-6 | TRBV5-6 | . | . | 15 | CASSLGVSGANVLTF | TGTGCCAGCAGCCTGGGGGTGAGTGGGGCCAACGTCCTGACTTTC
TRBJ2-7 | TRBV15 | . | . | 15 | CATSRGTANSYEQYF | TGTGCCACCAGCAGAGGGACAGCTAACTCCTACGAGCAGTACTTC
TRBJ2-7 | TRBV11-2 | once | . | 14 | CASSLALTAYEQYF | TGTGCCAGCAGCTTAGCCTTAACAGCATACGAGCAGTACTTC
TRBJ1-5 | TRBV6-5 | few | . | 12 | CASKGPNQPQHF | TGTGCCAGCAAGGGTCCAAATCAGCCCCAGCATTTT
TRBJ1-3 | TRBV28 | . | . | 14 | CASSHGTDGNTIYF | TGTGCCAGCAGCCATGGGACGGATGGAAACACCATATATTTT
TRBJ2-2 | TRBV5-1 | . | TRBD1 | 14 | CASSSEGQAGELFF | TGCGCCAGCAGCTCCGAGGGACAGGCCGGGGAGCTGTTTTTT
TRBJ2-3 | TRBV9 | . | . | 16 | CASSVTDIRRTDTQYF | TGTGCCAGCAGCGTTACAGACATCAGACGCACAGATACGCAGTATTTT
TRBJ2-1 | TRBV10-1 | . | . | 15 | CASSASKGRYNEQFF | TGCGCCAGCAGTGCCTCGAAAGGCCGGTACAATGAGCAGTTCTTC
TRBJ1-1 | TRBV7-9 | . | . | 11 | CASTMSGGAFF | TGTGCCAGCACCATGTCGGGAGGGGCTTTCTTT
TRBJ1-2 | TRBV13 | . | TRBD1 | 15 | CASSRDRGRGYGYTF | TGTGCCAGCAGCCGCGACAGGGGGCGCGGCTATGGCTACACCTTC
TRBJ1-3 | TRBV2 | . | TRBD1 | 13 | CAGTANSGNTIYF | TGTGCCGGGACAGCCAACTCTGGAAACACCATATATTTT
TRBJ1-3 | TRBV9 | . | . | 14 | CASSVDRAGNTIYF | TGTGCCAGCAGCGTAGACAGGGCTGGAAACACCATATATTTT
TRBJ1-1 | TRBV7-3 | . | . | 14 | CASSKLGRDTEAFF | TGTGCCAGCAGTAAACTGGGCAGGGACACTGAAGCTTTCTTT
TRBJ2-6 | TRBV19 | . | . | 15 | CASREQGSGANVLTF | TGTGCCAGTAGGGAACAGGGCTCTGGGGCCAACGTCCTGACTTTC
TRBJ2-1 | TRBV29-1 | . | . | 14 | CSVALWSSYNEQFF | TGCAGCGTTGCCCTGTGGAGCTCCTACAATGAGCAGTTCTTC
TRBJ2-2 | TRBV5-1 | . | TRBD2 | 16 | CASSPRGGTNTGELFF | TGCGCCAGCAGCCCCCGGGGGGGAACGAACACCGGGGAGCTGTTTTTT
TRBJ2-5 | TRBV28 | once | . | 15 | CASSLSSPSTETQYF | TGTGCCAGCAGTTTGTCCTCCCCGTCTACGGAGACCCAGTACTTC
TRBJ2-1 | TRBV27 | . | TRBD1 | 17 | CASRDHRGQGKHNEQFF | TGTGCCAGCAGGGATCACCGAGGACAGGGAAAACACAATGAGCAGTTCTTC
TRBJ2-2 | TRBV28 | . | TRBD2 | 16 | CASRSRTSGYTGELFF | TGTGCCAGTCGATCAAGAACTAGCGGGTACACCGGGGAGCTGTTTTTT
TRBJ1-1 | TRBV27 | . | . | 14 | CASSLVPSSTEAFF | TGTGCCAGCAGTCTAGTCCCGTCGAGCACTGAAGCTTTCTTT
TRBJ2-2 | TRBV28 | . | TRBD2 | 17 | CASSLVAGGGDTGELFF | TGTGCCAGCAGTTTGGTGGCGGGAGGCGGCGACACCGGGGAGCTGTTTTTT
TRBJ2-2 | TRBV5-1 | . | . | 15 | CASSINLGNTGELFF | TGCGCCAGCAGCATTAACTTGGGGAACACCGGGGAGCTGTTTTTT
TRBJ1-4 | TRBV14 | . | TRBD1 | 15 | CASSQVGRGVGKLFF | TGTGCCAGCAGCCAAGTCGGCAGGGGGGTAGGAAAACTGTTTTTT
TRBJ1-2 | TRBV9 | . | . | 15 | CASSVRQASNYGYTF | TGTGCCAGCAGCGTAAGACAGGCGTCTAACTATGGCTACACCTTC
TRBJ2-5 | TRBV7-9 | . | TRBD2 | 16 | CASSPFAGAILETQYF | TGTGCCAGCAGCCCCTTTGCGGGAGCTATCTTAGAGACCCAGTACTTC
TRBJ2-2 | TRBV5-1 | . | . | 13 | CASSLAVTGELFF | TGCGCCAGCAGCTTGGCAGTTACCGGGGAGCTGTTTTTT
TRBJ2-3 | TRBV5-1 | once | . | 13 | CASSLDSPDTQYF | TGCGCCAGCAGCTTGGATAGTCCAGATACGCAGTATTTT
TRBJ2-6 | TRBV15 | . | TRBD1 | 15 | CATSRTGSGANVLTF | TGTGCCACCAGCAGGACAGGGTCTGGGGCCAACGTCCTGACTTTC
TRBJ2-5 | TRBV4-1 | . | TRBD1 | 14 | CASSRQGWQETQYF | TGCGCCAGCAGCCGACAGGGGTGGCAAGAGACCCAGTACTTC
TRBJ2-7 | TRBV5-8 | . | . | 13 | CASARGAGYEQYF | TGTGCCAGCGCCCGGGGGGCAGGGTACGAGCAGTACTTC
TRBJ1-6 | TRBV28 | . | . | 16 | CASSPGTLSANSPLHF | TGTGCCAGCAGCCCGGGGACTCTCAGTGCGAATTCACCCCTCCACTTT
TRBJ1-2 | TRBV9 | . | TRBD1 | 16 | CASSFQTGQEYYGYTF | TGTGCCAGCAGCTTTCAAACGGGACAGGAGTACTATGGCTACACCTTC
TRBJ1-5 | TRBV18 | . | TRBD1 | 14 | CASSPQGAGGAQHF | TGTGCCAGCTCACCGCAGGGGGCCGGGGGAGCCCAGCATTTT
TRBJ2-3 | TRBV28 | once | TRBD1 | 17 | CASSLLPGQGATDTQYF | TGTGCCAGCAGTTTACTTCCGGGACAGGGGGCCACAGATACGCAGTATTTT
TRBJ2-3 | TRBV29-1 | few | . | 13 | CSVDRRGTDTQYF | TGCAGCGTTGACCGGCGGGGCACAGATACGCAGTATTTT
TRBJ1-1 | TRBV4-2 | . | TRBD1 | 15 | CASSQSLTGATEAFF | TGTGCCAGCAGCCAAAGCTTGACAGGGGCCACTGAAGCTTTCTTT
TRBJ2-1 | TRBV5-1 | many | TRBD2 | 15 | CASSLGASGSNEQFF | TGCGCCAGCAGCTTGGGAGCTAGCGGGTCGAATGAGCAGTTCTTC
TRBJ1-1 | TRBV19 | few | TRBD1 | 13 | CASSTNRGAEAFF | TGTGCCAGTAGTACCAACAGGGGCGCTGAAGCTTTCTTT
TRBJ1-1 | TRBV30 | . | TRBD1 | 15 | CAWNFGQGAYTEAFF | TGTGCCTGGAATTTTGGACAGGGGGCGTACACTGAAGCTTTCTTT
TRBJ1-2 | TRBV19 | . | . | 14 | CASSMSGPIRGYTF | TGTGCCAGTAGTATGTCCGGCCCTATTCGTGGCTACACCTTC
TRBJ1-1 | TRBV6-1 | . | . | 11 | CASSPLGGAFF | TGTGCCAGCAGCCCTTTGGGGGGGGCTTTCTTT